A single sample gave rise to the 27 T cell receptor beta chains below, sequenced in a study of post-analysis software for immune sequencing data. Notes on the study in general: The five TRBV segments detected at higher frequency in patients than in controls included TRBV5-6, TRBV5-1 and TRBV20-1.

These receptors are not linked to any known antigen. Libraries were made from TCR beta cDNA, and they carried unique molecular identifiers. TCRdb reprocessed the PCR reads via MiXCR and lists one record per CDR3 protein. This table holds almost 700,000 distinct CDR3 sequences, 55% to 60% found once. Sequences were obtained from blood. These receptors all come from a girl aged 2-10 years with multiple sclerosis.

The chain combines TRBV6-1 with TRBJ2-1, with 8 bases lining up with TRBD2. CDR1 is MNHNS and CDR2 is SASEGT in the germline V gene. V was pared by 5 bases and J by 0 bases, with 9 bases of the junction left unmatched. This CDR3 contains 17 residues. The CDR3 bases are TGTGCCAGCAGTACAAGTCTAGCGGGTATCTCCTACAATGAGCAGTTCTTC. This codes for CASSTSLAGISYNEQFF.

The chain links TRBV3-1 to TRBJ2-4; D gene uncertain. This CDR3 has 14 amino acids. V was cut by 1 base and J by 5 bases, with 9 bases left in between. Germline CDR1 and CDR2: LGHDT and YNNKEL (reference sequence). DNA of the CDR3: TGTGCCAGCAGCCAAGTGGTGTCGCAAAACATTCAGTACTTC. Translation gives CASSQVVSQNIQYF.

This chain links TRBV29-1 with TRBJ2-5; D gene unclear. V lost 7 bases to trimming and J lost 5 bases, with 20 bases between them. This CDR3 has 14 amino acids. From germline, CDR1 is SQVTM and CDR2 ANQGSEA. The CDR3 loop is CSAVGLSAGETQYF. The CDR3 coding sequence is TGCAGCGCGGTAGGGCTCAGTGCCGGGGAGACCCAGTACTTC. Supplemented by reference TRBV29-1 and TRBJ2-5, the full variable domain reads SAVISQKPSRDICQRGTSLTIQCQVDSQVTMMFWYRQQPGQSLTLIATANQGSEATYESGFVIDKFPISRPNLTFSTLTVSNMSPEDSSIYLCSAVGLSAGETQYFGPGTRLLVL.

The chain has TRBV6-1 and TRBJ2-7; 8 bases are a match to TRBD1. The V gene's germline CDR1 is MNHNS and CDR2 SASEGT. The CDR3 is 13 residues long. V shed 1 base and J 6 bases; nucleotides not matched to a gene: 2. CDR3 sequence reads: CASSEGTGSEQYF. CDR3 coding DNA: TGTGCCAGCAGTGAAGGGACAGGGTCCGAGCAGTACTTC.

V is TRBV5-1 and J is TRBJ2-5; possibly TRBD1 for D (6 bases). The CDR3 sequence is 15 residues long. Germline-derived CDR1 and CDR2 are SGHRS and YFSETQ. The V end lost 3 bases, the J end lost 5 bases, and 17 bases lay between the germline ends. The CDR3 DNA reads TGCGCCAGCAGCTCGACAGGCCGGGCCCCGGAGACCCAGTACTTC. Protein: CASSSTGRAPETQYF.

The chain carries TRBV4-2 and TRBJ2-2, with D maybe TRBD2 (5 bases). Germline V gene data show CDR1 as LGHNA and CDR2 as YNFKEQ. V was pared by 0 bases and J by 4 bases, with 15 bases between. The CDR3 spans 17 residues. This chain's CDR3 is CASSQEDWGISTGELFF. CDR3 DNA: TGTGCCAGCAGCCAAGAGGACTGGGGTATAAGCACCGGGGAGCTGTTTTTT.

V is TRBV20-1 and J is TRBJ2-1; D might be TRBD2 (7 bases). Germline V CDR1 and CDR2: DFQATT, SNEGSKA (reference sequence). The CDR3 sequence is 17 residues long. V was pared by 0 bases and J by 9 bases, with 24 bases between. CDR3 sequence: CSAREGIWGGAVREQFF. CDR3 coding DNA: TGCAGTGCTAGAGAAGGAATATGGGGGGGGGCCGTCCGTGAGCAGTTCTTC.

V gene TRBV3-1 combines with J gene TRBJ2-4; D gene ambiguous. The DNA matches TRBJ2-5 better at its end, which makes the J call doubtful. Looked up from germline, CDR1 is LGHDT and CDR2 is YNNKEL (reference sequence). CDR3 length equals 13 residues. The chain's CDR3 is CASSQKIVETQYF. The CDR3, as DNA: TGTGCCAGCAGCCAAAAAATAGTAGAGACCCAGTACTTC.

In this sample, this clonotype turned up a few times. This chain uses TRBV14 with TRBJ1-3, with a possible D match to TRBD1 (6 bases). The V gene's germline CDR1 is SGHDN and CDR2 FVKESK. This CDR3 is built from 16 residues. The ends were cut back, 3 bases at V and 0 bases at J, with 12 bases in the middle. Written as DNA, the CDR3 is TGTGCCAGCAGCCAGAAGGGGGGAAACTCTGGAAACACCATATATTTT. This gives the protein CASSQKGGNSGNTIYF. The full variable domain, with the rest looked up from reference TRBV14 and TRBJ1-3, is EAGVTQFPSHSVIEKGQTVTLRCDPISGHDNLYWYRRVMGKEIKFLLHFVKESKQDESGMPNNRFLAERTGGTYSTLKVQPAELEDSGVYFCASSQKGGNSGNTIYFGEGSWLTVV.

This clonotype was found once. The V gene is TRBV20-1, the J gene TRBJ1-2, with D possibly being TRBD1 (5 bases). The germline V gene has CDR1 DFQATT and CDR2 SNEGSKA (reference sequence). Between the trimmed V and J ends, which lost 5 bases and 7 bases, there was a span of 14 bases. This CDR3 region has 12 residues. In DNA form, the CDR3 reads TGCAGTGCTCTACAGGTCTTTGGTGGCTACACCTTC. Its translation: CSALQVFGGYTF.

V usage is TRBV29-1 and J usage is TRBJ1-5; 7 bases agree with TRBD1. The CDR3 is 13 residues long. Per the germline V gene, CDR1 is SQVTM and CDR2 is ANQGSEA. Unmatched junction bases numbered 6, after V lost 4 bases and J lost 6 bases. The CDR3 loop reads CSVASDRVQPQHF. Here the CDR3 DNA reads TGCAGCGTTGCGAGCGACAGGGTTCAGCCCCAGCATTTT.

V and J are TRBV7-8 and TRBJ2-6; 8 nucleotides align to TRBD1. This CDR3 contains 16 residues. V lost 5 bases, J lost 0 bases, and 3 bases stayed unmatched. Germline loops: CDR1 SGHVS, CDR2 FQNEAQ. Written as DNA, the CDR3 is TGTGCCAGCAGCACTGGACAGGGCTCTGGGGCCAACGTCCTGACTTTC. It specifies CASSTGQGSGANVLTF.

This clonotype was seen once. The genes are TRBV20-1 and TRBJ1-5; the D is unclear. The CDR3 length is 13 residues. Deletions cut 0 bases from V and 3 bases from J, with 6 bases between. The germline gives CDR1 DFQATT, CDR2 SNEGSKA (reference sequence). CDR3 sequence: CSARDRTNQPQHF. In nucleotides, the CDR3 is TGCAGTGCTAGAGACAGGACCAATCAGCCCCAGCATTTT.

The chain has TRBV29-1 and TRBJ2-3, with no clear D. V was shortened by 1 base and J by 2 bases, with 13 bases between the two germline ends. CDR1 and CDR2 from the germline V gene are SQVTM and ANQGSEA. The CDR3 runs 15 residues. In DNA form, the CDR3 reads TGCAGCGTTGAAGGACTTACCTTAATCACAGATACGCAGTATTTT. Residues: CSVEGLTLITDTQYF.

This chain connects TRBV6-5 to TRBJ2-7, with 11 bases matching TRBD2. The germline gives CDR1 MNHEY, CDR2 SVGAGI. The CDR3 has 14 amino acids. V trimming: 6 bases; J trimming: 4 bases; junction bases outside the gene matches: 5. The CDR3 here is CASSWGTSGYEQYF. The CDR3 nucleotides read TGTGCCAGCAGCTGGGGGACTAGCGGATACGAGCAGTACTTC.

This CDR3 reads CASSLALLAGDPDTQYF. For the CDR3, the DNA is TGTGCCAGCAGCTTAGCGTTACTAGCGGGAGATCCTGATACGCAGTATTTT. The rearrangement joins TRBV11-2 to TRBJ2-3; TRBD2 aligns across 11 bases. The J segment lost 6 bases and the V segment lost 1 base, leaving 9 bases of the junction unmatched. CDR1 and CDR2 from the germline V gene are SGHAT and FQNNGV. This CDR3 has 17 amino acids.

The chain carries TRBV28 and TRBJ2-6; D gene ambiguous. The V end lost 4 bases, the J end lost 4 bases, and 5 bases lay between the germline ends. This CDR3 contains 13 residues. CDR1 and CDR2 (germline): MDHEN, SYDVKM. The CDR3 reads CASSWAGANVLTF. The CDR3 DNA sequence: TGTGCCAGCAGTTGGGCCGGGGCCAACGTCCTGACTTTC.

This chain joins TRBV20-1 and TRBJ2-1; TRBD2 matches 10 bases. CDR3 length: 14 residues. Germline assignment: CDR1 DFQATT and CDR2 SNEGSKA (reference sequence). With V trimmed by 4 bases and J by 4 bases, 4 bases remained unmatched. In DNA, the CDR3 is TGCAGTGCTACTAGCGGGAGCTTTTACAATGAGCAGTTCTTC. This gives the protein CSATSGSFYNEQFF.

This clonotype has more than one count but fewer than ten. The rearrangement uses TRBV27 and TRBJ1-2, with 8 bases aligning to TRBD1. The CDR3 runs to 16 residues. CDR1 MNHEY and CDR2 SMNVEV come from the germline V gene (reference sequence). Germline trimming cut 6 bases from V and 4 bases from J; bases unmatched to any gene: 13. CDR3 region: CASRIIGRTGLYGYTF. CDR3 nucleotides: TGTGCCAGCAGGATAATAGGGAGGACAGGGCTCTATGGCTACACCTTC.

The J gene is TRBJ2-3, the V gene TRBV14; D call uncertain. The CDR3 length is 11 residues. V was clipped by 3 bases and J by 7 bases, with 5 bases between them. Germline V gene lookup returns CDR1 SGHDN and CDR2 FVKESK. The DNA for the CDR3 is TGTGCCAGCAGCCACAGGAATACGCAGTATTTT. Its translation: CASSHRNTQYF.

The rearrangement uses TRBV6-2 or TRBV6-3 and TRBJ2-7; D is unclear. From germline, CDR1 is MNHEY and CDR2 SVGEGT. V shed 6 bases and J shed 3 bases, with 9 bases lying between them. The CDR3 contains 12 residues. CDR3 sequence reads: CASRGSFYEQYF. Here the CDR3 DNA reads TGTGCCAGCAGGGGCAGCTTCTACGAGCAGTACTTC.

The J gene is TRBJ2-7, the V gene TRBV27; maybe TRBD2 (6 bases). Germline lookup yields CDR1 MNHEY and CDR2 SMNVEV (reference sequence). The CDR3 runs to 15 residues. Trimming took 6 bases from V and 1 from J, leaving 16 bases between them. The DNA for the CDR3 is TGTGCCAGCAGCACTCTAGGGGCGGGGTCCTACGAGCAGTACTTC. It translates to CASSTLGAGSYEQYF.

This clonotype was detected a few times. This chain connects TRBV20-1 to TRBJ1-5; no clear D gene. With 0 bases removed from V and 1 base from J, the gap between germline ends came to 4 bases. The length of the CDR3 is 13 residues. CDR1 and CDR2 (germline): DFQATT, SNEGSKA (reference sequence). The chain's CDR3 is CSARDGSNQPQHF. CDR3 bases: TGCAGTGCTAGAGATGGAAGCAATCAGCCCCAGCATTTT.

This chain uses TRBV29-1 with TRBJ1-2; 7 bases fit TRBD1. Germline CDR1 reads SQVTM; CDR2 reads ANQGSEA. With 6 bases clipped from V and 4 bases from J, the junction kept 8 bases outside the gene matches. The CDR3 contains 13 residues. The CDR3 bases are TGCAGCGTCGGGGCGGGGACAGTCTATGGCTACACCTTC. Translating it yields CSVGAGTVYGYTF. The whole variable domain, filled in from reference TRBV29-1 and TRBJ1-2, reads SAVISQKPSRDICQRGTSLTIQCQVDSQVTMMFWYRQQPGQSLTLIATANQGSEATYESGFVIDKFPISRPNLTFSTLTVSNMSPEDSSIYLCSVGAGTVYGYTFGSGTRLTVV.

With respect to this clonotype: One junction end disagrees with the germline gene, perhaps due to a read error. This sequence joins TRBV4-3 and TRBJ2-3; TRBD1 aligns across 7 bases. Germline loops: CDR1 LGHNA, CDR2 YSLEER. The CDR3 is 16 amino acids. The CDR3: CASSQWQGVGTGTQYF. The CDR3 bases are TGCGCCAGCAGCCAATGGCAGGGGGTTGGCACAGGTACGCAGTATTTT.

This clonotype was counted only a few times. V gene TRBV7-3 combines with J gene TRBJ2-1; D not certain. Between the trimmed V and J ends, which lost 0 bases and 0 bases, there was a span of 6 bases. Germline CDR1 and CDR2: SGHTA and FQGTGA. The CDR3 contains 15 residues. CDR3 sequence: CASSLTSLSYNEQFF. CDR3 DNA: TGTGCCAGCAGCTTAACGAGTCTCTCCTACAATGAGCAGTTCTTC.

J is TRBJ1-2 and V is TRBV7-9; 7 bases match TRBD1. Trimming at V came to 1 base and at J to 4 bases, leaving 6 bases not matched to a gene. The CDR3 loop spans 15 amino acids. Germline V lookup: CDR1 SEHNR, CDR2 FQNEAQ (reference sequence). CDR3 coding DNA: TGTGCCAGCAGCTTAGAGGGCAGGGGGACCTATGGCTACACCTTC. Translation gives CASSLEGRGTYGYTF.